This T cell receptor (beta chain) was profiled in a study of Graves' ophthalmopathy and Graves' hyperthyroidism. Cases classed as stable hyperthyroidism had no ophthalmopathy within 18 months of follow-up. Recruitment covered hyperthyroidism patients aged 18 to 65 whose new diagnosis was of under 2 months' duration. The CDR3 is 14 residues long. The ends lost 7 bases at V and 3 bases at J; junction bases unmatched: 7. Germline values: CDR1 SEHNR, CDR2 FQNEAQ (reference sequence). Study-wide results and limits: The blood repertoire also included most expanded thyroid clonotypes above 0.001 frequency. Ophthalmopathy progression was predicted with about 67% sensitivity and approximately 72% specificity.

On this clonotype itself: The antigen remains unidentified.

RNA transcripts provided the template for amplifying TCR beta CDR3 regions. HTBI primers served in a first-round RT-PCR, which a second-round multiplex PCR followed. In TCRdb, the multiplex PCR reads were re-called with MiXCR into one record per CDR3 protein. The sample contains some 25,000 distinct CDR3 sequences, almost 50% of which appear only once. This clonotype was sampled from an adult woman with stable Graves' hyperthyroidism. The sequenced material came from peripheral blood. This chain joins TRBV7-9 and TRBJ2-7; TRBD2 aligns across 9 bases. The CDR3 loop reads CASTNSGSFYEQYF. The DNA for the CDR3 is TGTGCCAGCACCAATAGCGGGAGTTTCTACGAGCAGTACTTC.